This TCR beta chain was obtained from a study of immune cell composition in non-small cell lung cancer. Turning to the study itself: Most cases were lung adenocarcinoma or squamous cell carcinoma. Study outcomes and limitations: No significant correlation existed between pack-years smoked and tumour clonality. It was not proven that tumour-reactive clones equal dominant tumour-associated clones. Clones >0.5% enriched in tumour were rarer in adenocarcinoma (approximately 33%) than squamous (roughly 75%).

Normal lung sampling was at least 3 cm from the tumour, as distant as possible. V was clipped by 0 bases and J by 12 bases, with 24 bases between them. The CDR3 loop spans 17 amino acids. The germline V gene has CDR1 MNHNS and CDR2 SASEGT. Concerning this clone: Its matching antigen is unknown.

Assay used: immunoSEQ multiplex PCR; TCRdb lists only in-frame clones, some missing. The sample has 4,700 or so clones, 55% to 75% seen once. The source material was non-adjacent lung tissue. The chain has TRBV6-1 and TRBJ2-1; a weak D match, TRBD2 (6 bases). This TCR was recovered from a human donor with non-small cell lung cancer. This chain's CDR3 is CASSEATLWSAGRAQFF. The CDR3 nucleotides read TGTGCCAGCAGTGAAGCGACCCTGTGGTCCGCGGGGCGTGCGCAGTTCTTC.